The rows below give T cell receptor beta chains drawn from one sample of a study of blood T cell repertoires in COVID-19. The data were produced by immunoSEQ multiplex PCR, yet TCRdb's version contains in-frame clones alone and is incomplete. The data contain 130,000 or so clones, 85% to 90% of them singletons. Sequences were obtained from peripheral blood. The receptors were gathered from a human donor in a cohort sampled during active COVID-19. Each CDR3 is given with its conserved first and last residue. D genes are given only for firm matches. For some rows the clone size is stated as once, few or many, or as a class when expanded; others skip it.

TRBV2	TRBJ2-7	-	-	CASSEETGAEQYF	TGTGCCAGCAGTGAGGAGACAGGAGCAGAGCAGTACTTC
TRBV5-4	TRBJ2-1	TRBD1	-	CASTLGGQGYNEQFF	TGTGCCAGCACCCTGGGGGGACAGGGCTACAATGAGCAGTTCTTC
TRBV11-3	TRBJ2-2	-	-	CASSQERRGELFF	TGTGCCAGCAGCCAAGAAAGGAGGGGGGAGCTGTTTTTT
TRBV11-2	TRBJ2-1	-	-	CASSPAAYNEQFF	TGTGCCAGCAGCCCCGCAGCCTACAATGAGCAGTTCTTC
TRBV5-1	TRBJ2-2	TRBD2	-	CASSFGTTNTGELFF	TGCGCCAGCAGCTTCGGGACTACGAACACCGGGGAGCTGTTTTTT
TRBV28	TRBJ1-3	-	-	CASSFQNSGNTIYF	TGTGCCAGCAGTTTCCAGAACTCTGGAAACACCATATATTTT
TRBV30	TRBJ2-5	-	-	CAWSFGGKETQYF	TGTGCCTGGAGTTTTGGGGGGAAAGAGACCCAGTACTTC
TRBV27	TRBJ2-7	TRBD1	medium-sized	CASSPTGGYEQYF	TGTGCCAGCAGTCCAACAGGGGGGTACGAGCAGTACTTC
TRBV25-1	TRBJ2-7	-	few	CASSATGYAYEQYF	TGTGCCAGCAGTGCGACAGGATATGCCTACGAGCAGTACTTC
TRBV7-6	TRBJ2-1	-	-	CASIPPGSVSYNEQFF	TGTGCCAGCATCCCACCGGGGTCGGTCTCCTACAATGAGCAGTTCTTC
TRBV18	TRBJ2-3	TRBD2	-	CASSHEGRDFTDTQYF	TGTGCCAGCTCACACGAGGGGAGGGATTTCACAGATACGCAGTATTTT
TRBV29-1	TRBJ2-5	-	-	CSVRGFRETQYF	TGCAGCGTTAGGGGATTCCGCGAGACCCAGTACTTC
TRBV28	TRBJ2-6	-	-	CASSLSGANVLTF	TGTGCCAGCAGCTTGAGTGGGGCCAACGTCCTGACTTTC
TRBV7-9	TRBJ2-6	-	-	CASRRDSGANVLTF	TGTGCCAGCCGGCGGGACTCTGGGGCCAACGTCCTGACTTTC
TRBV28	TRBJ2-7	TRBD1	-	CASSPPGQLSYEQYF	TGTGCCAGCAGCCCTCCGGGACAGTTGTCCTACGAGCAGTACTTC
TRBV5-1	TRBJ2-2	TRBD2	-	CASSFPSGETDTGELFF	TGCGCCAGCAGCTTCCCTAGCGGGGAAACGGACACCGGGGAGCTGTTTTTT
TRBV9	TRBJ2-5	TRBD2	-	CASSGGGSQVETQYF	TGTGCCAGCAGCGGGGGCGGGAGCCAGGTGGAGACCCAGTACTTC
TRBV29-1	TRBJ1-2	-	-	CSVVTGSYGYTF	TGCAGCGTTGTAACAGGATCCTATGGCTACACCTTC
TRBV6-5	TRBJ1-2	-	-	CASSPRPANYGYTF	TGTGCCAGCAGTCCCCGCCCAGCTAACTATGGCTACACCTTC
TRBV5-1	TRBJ2-1	TRBD1	-	CASSYMQGAGYNEQFF	TGCGCCAGCAGCTATATGCAGGGGGCCGGCTACAATGAGCAGTTCTTC
TRBV5-1	TRBJ2-1	TRBD2	few	CASSRTSGAYNEQFF	TGCGCCAGCAGCCGTACTAGCGGGGCTTACAATGAGCAGTTCTTC
TRBV6-5	TRBJ2-7	-	-	CASSPHTLSYEQYF	TGTGCCAGCAGTCCCCACACGCTCTCCTACGAGCAGTACTTC
TRBV29-1	TRBJ1-1	-	once	CSVVKGGTEAFF	TGCAGCGTTGTTAAGGGAGGGACTGAAGCTTTCTTT
TRBV7-7	TRBJ2-2	TRBD2	-	CASSPTGTSVTGELFF	TGTGCTAGCAGCCCGACCGGGACTAGCGTCACCGGGGAGCTGTTTTTT
TRBV6-1	TRBJ1-5	TRBD1	-	CASSEPLRDRGQGGNQPQHF	TGTGCCAGCAGTGAACCACTCCGGGACAGGGGGCAAGGTGGCAATCAGCCCCAGCATTTT
TRBV3-1/TRBV3-2	TRBJ1-3	TRBD1	-	CASRHDRVGNTIYF	TGTGCCAGCAGACACGACAGGGTGGGAAACACCATATATTTT
TRBV12-2	TRBJ2-1	-	-	CASRSPTTKPGLAGGLYNEQFF	TGTGCAAGTCGCTCCCCAACCACCAAACCGGGACTAGCGGGGGGGCTCTACAATGAGCAGTTCTTC
TRBV4-2	TRBJ2-7	TRBD1	few	CASSLGTGVNEQYF	TGTGCCAGCAGCCTCGGGACAGGGGTAAACGAGCAGTACTTC
TRBV30	TRBJ1-4	-	-	CAWSMQTGRSTNEKLFF	TGTGCCTGGAGTATGCAAACAGGAAGATCAACTAATGAAAAACTGTTTTTT
TRBV19	TRBJ2-7	-	once	CASSIYEGEDREQYF	TGTGCCAGTAGTATATACGAGGGAGAGGATCGCGAGCAGTACTTC
TRBV6-1	TRBJ2-5	TRBD2	-	CASSDPGLAGVETQYF	TGTGCCAGCAGTGACCCAGGACTAGCGGGGGTAGAGACCCAGTACTTC
TRBV5-1	TRBJ2-3	TRBD2	once	CASSLARGGGADTQYF	TGCGCCAGCAGCCTCGCGCGGGGGGGAGGTGCAGATACGCAGTATTTT
TRBV5-5	TRBJ1-5	TRBD1	-	CASSFLTGNNQPQHF	TGTGCCAGCAGCTTTTTGACAGGGAACAATCAGCCCCAGCATTTT
TRBV7-2	TRBJ2-7	-	-	CASSFRAGSYEQYF	TGTGCCAGCAGCTTCCGGGCGGGCTCCTACGAGCAGTACTTC
TRBV7-9	TRBJ2-1	TRBD2	-	CASSLGLAGIYEQFF	TGTGCCAGCAGCTTAGGACTAGCGGGAATTTATGAGCAGTTCTTC
TRBV10-3	TRBJ1-6	-	-	CAISESRPTDNSPLHF	TGTGCCATCAGTGAGTCAAGGCCTACAGATAATTCACCCCTCCACTTT
TRBV5-5	TRBJ2-1	-	-	CASSGGRGTYNEQFF	TGTGCCAGCAGCGGAGGGCGGGGCACCTACAATGAGCAGTTCTTC
TRBV2	TRBJ2-7	TRBD2	-	CASSEPSGSYEQYF	TGTGCCAGCAGTGAGCCTAGCGGCTCCTACGAGCAGTACTTC
TRBV5-4	TRBJ2-7	-	-	CASSLGQNYEQYF	TGTGCCAGCAGCTTGGGGCAGAACTACGAGCAGTACTTC
TRBV10-1	TRBJ2-2	-	-	CASSEIRTTNTGELFF	TGCGCCAGCAGTGAGATAAGGACAACGAACACCGGGGAGCTGTTTTTT
TRBV19	TRBJ2-1	TRBD2	-	CASREVVRGVYNEQFF	TGTGCCAGTAGGGAGGTGGTCCGGGGGGTTTACAATGAGCAGTTCTTC
TRBV6-5	TRBJ2-3	TRBD1	once	CASSYRDRASTDTQYF	TGTGCCAGCAGTTACCGGGACAGGGCGAGCACAGATACGCAGTATTTT
TRBV11-3	TRBJ2-3	-	-	CASSFAGGTDTQYF	TGTGCCAGCAGCTTCGCCGGAGGCACAGATACGCAGTATTTT
TRBV18	TRBJ2-1	TRBD2	-	CASSLGLAGSEQFF	TGTGCCAGCTCATTGGGACTAGCGGGGTCTGAGCAGTTCTTC
TRBV9	TRBJ2-5	-	-	CASSVGLGETQYF	TGTGCCAGCAGCGTAGGACTAGGAGAGACCCAGTACTTC
TRBV18	TRBJ2-1	TRBD1	-	CASSPMTGPYNEQFF	TGTGCCAGCTCACCAATGACAGGGCCCTACAATGAGCAGTTCTTC
TRBV2	TRBJ1-6	-	-	CASSGTGNYSPLHF	TGTGCCAGCAGCGGAACAGGGAACTATTCACCCCTCCACTTT
TRBV4-2	TRBJ2-1	TRBD2	few	CASSQVGSGENEQFF	TGTGCCAGCAGCCAAGTCGGTAGCGGGGAGAATGAGCAGTTCTTC
TRBV27	TRBJ1-6	-	-	CASTPRRAHNSPLHF	TGTGCCAGCACCCCCCGGAGGGCTCATAATTCACCCCTCCACTTT
TRBV13	TRBJ2-3	-	-	CASSLVPRDTQYF	TGTGCCAGCAGCTTGGTCCCCCGGGATACGCAGTATTTT